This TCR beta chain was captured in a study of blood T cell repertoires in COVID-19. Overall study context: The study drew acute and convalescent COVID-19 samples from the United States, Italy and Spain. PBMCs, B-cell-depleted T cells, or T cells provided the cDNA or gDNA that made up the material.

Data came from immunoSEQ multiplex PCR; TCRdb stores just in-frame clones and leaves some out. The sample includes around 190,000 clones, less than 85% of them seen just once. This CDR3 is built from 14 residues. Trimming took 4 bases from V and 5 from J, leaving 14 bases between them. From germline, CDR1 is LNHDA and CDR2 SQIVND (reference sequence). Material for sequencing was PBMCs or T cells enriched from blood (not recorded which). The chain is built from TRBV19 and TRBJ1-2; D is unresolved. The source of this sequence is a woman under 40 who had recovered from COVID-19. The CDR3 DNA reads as TGTGCCAGTAGTAGGCCCCTTCCCGGGTATGGCTACACCTTC. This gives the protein CASSRPLPGYGYTF.